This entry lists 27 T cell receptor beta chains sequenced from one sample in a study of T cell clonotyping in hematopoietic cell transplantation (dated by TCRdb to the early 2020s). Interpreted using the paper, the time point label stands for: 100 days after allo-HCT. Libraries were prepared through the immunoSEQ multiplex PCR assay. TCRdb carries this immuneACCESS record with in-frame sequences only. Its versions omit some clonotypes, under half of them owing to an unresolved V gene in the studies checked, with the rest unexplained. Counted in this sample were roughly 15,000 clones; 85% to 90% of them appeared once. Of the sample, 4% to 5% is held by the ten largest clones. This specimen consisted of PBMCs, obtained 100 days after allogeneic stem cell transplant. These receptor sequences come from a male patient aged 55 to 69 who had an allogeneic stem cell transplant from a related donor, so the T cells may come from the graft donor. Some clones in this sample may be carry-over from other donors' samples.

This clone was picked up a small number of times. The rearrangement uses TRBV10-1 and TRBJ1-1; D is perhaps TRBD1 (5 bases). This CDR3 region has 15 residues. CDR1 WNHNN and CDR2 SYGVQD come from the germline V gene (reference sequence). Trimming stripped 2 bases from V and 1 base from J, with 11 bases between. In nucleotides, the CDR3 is TGCGCCAGCAGTGAGGCCCAGGGAGGGAACACTGAAGCTTTCTTT. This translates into CASSEAQGGNTEAFF.

This CDR3 is CASSESALAGGLSTDTQYF. The CDR3 DNA follows: TGCGCCAGCAGTGAGTCGGCCCTAGCGGGGGGACTAAGCACAGATACGCAGTATTTT. The gene calls are TRBV10-2 and TRBJ2-3; 11 bases line up with TRBD2. V dropped 0 bases and J dropped 0; count of bases not matched to a gene: 8. The CDR3 has 19 residues. Looked up from germline, CDR1 is WSHSY and CDR2 is SAAADI.

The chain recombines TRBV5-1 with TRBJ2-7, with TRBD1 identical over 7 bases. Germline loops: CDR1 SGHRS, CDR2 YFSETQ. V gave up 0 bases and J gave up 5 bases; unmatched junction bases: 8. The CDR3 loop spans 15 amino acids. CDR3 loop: CASSLEGRGMDEQYF. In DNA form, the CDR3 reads TGCGCCAGCAGCTTGGAGGGCAGGGGGATGGACGAGCAGTACTTC.

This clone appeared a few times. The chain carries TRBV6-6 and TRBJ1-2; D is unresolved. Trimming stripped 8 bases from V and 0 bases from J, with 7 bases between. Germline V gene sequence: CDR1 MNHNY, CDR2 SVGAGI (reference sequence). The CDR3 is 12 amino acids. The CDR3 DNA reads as TGTGCCAGCCGATTTACTAACTATGGCTACACCTTC. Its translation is CASRFTNYGYTF.

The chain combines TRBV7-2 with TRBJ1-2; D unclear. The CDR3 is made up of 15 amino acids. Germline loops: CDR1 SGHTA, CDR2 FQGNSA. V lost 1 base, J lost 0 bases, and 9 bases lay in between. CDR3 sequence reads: CASSLDRLANYGYTF. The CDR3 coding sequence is TGTGCCAGCAGCTTAGACCGACTAGCTAACTATGGCTACACCTTC.

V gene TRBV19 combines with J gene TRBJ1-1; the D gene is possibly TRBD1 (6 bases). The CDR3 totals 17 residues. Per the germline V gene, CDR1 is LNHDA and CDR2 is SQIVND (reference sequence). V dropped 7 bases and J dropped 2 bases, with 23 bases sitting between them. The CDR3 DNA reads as TGTGCCAGTACCCCGGGGGCCAGGGCTGTTTTTAACACTGAAGCTTTCTTT. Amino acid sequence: CASTPGARAVFNTEAFF.

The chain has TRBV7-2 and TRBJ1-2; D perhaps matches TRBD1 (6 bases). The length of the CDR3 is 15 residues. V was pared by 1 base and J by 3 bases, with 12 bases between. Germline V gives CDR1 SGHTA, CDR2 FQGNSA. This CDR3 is CASSLGAGVDYGYTF. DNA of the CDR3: TGTGCCAGCAGCTTAGGGGCAGGGGTTGACTATGGCTACACCTTC.

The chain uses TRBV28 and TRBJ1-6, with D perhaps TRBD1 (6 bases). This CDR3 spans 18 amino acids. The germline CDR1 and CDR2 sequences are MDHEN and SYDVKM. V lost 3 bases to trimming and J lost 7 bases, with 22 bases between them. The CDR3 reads CASSLIKTGFGTNSPLHF. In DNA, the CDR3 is TGTGCCAGCAGTTTGATAAAAACAGGGTTCGGGACGAATTCACCCCTCCACTTT.

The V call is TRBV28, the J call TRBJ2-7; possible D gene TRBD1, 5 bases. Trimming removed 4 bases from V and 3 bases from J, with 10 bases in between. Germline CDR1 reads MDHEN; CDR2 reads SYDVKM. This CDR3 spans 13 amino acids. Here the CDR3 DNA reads TGTGCCAGCAGTTCCAGGGATGGCTACGAGCAGTACTTC. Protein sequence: CASSSRDGYEQYF.

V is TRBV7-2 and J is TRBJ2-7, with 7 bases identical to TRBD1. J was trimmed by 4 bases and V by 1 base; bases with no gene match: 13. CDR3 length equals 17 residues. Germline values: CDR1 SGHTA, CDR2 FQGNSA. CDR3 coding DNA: TGTGCCAGCAGCTTAGGGGCAAACAGGGGTAGAGTATACGAGCAGTACTTC. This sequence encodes CASSLGANRGRVYEQYF.

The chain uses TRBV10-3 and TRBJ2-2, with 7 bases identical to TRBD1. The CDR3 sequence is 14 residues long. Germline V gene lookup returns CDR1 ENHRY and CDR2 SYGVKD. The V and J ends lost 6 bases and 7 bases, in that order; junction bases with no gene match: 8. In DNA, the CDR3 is TGTGCCATCAGCTTACAGGGGTTGGTCGGGGAGCTGTTTTTT. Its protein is CAISLQGLVGELFF.

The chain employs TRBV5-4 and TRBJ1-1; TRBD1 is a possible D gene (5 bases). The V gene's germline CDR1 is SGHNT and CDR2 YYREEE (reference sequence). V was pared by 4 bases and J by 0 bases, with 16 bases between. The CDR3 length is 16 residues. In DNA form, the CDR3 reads TGTGCCAGCAGCCCGAATCGGGTAGGGGTGAACACTGAAGCTTTCTTT. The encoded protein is CASSPNRVGVNTEAFF.

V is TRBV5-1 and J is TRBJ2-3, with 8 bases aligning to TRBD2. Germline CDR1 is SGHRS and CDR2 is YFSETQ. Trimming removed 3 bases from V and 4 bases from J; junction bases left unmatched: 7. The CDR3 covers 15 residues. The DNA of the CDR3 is TGCGCCAGCAGCTCCAGCGGGGGAGACGCAGATACGCAGTATTTT. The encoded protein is CASSSSGGDADTQYF.

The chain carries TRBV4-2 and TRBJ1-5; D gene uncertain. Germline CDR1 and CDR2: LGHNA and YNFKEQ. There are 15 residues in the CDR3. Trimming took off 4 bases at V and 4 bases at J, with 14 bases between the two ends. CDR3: CASSPRAPTNQPQHF. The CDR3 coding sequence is TGTGCCAGCAGCCCTCGAGCCCCAACGAATCAGCCCCAGCATTTT.

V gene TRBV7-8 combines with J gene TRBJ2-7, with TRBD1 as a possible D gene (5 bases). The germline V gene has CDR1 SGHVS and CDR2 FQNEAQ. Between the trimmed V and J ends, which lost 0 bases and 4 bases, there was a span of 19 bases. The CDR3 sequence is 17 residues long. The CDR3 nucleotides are TGTGCCAGCAGCTTAGCGCGAAAGGGGAATATTGCGTACGAGCAGTACTTC. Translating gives CASSLARKGNIAYEQYF.

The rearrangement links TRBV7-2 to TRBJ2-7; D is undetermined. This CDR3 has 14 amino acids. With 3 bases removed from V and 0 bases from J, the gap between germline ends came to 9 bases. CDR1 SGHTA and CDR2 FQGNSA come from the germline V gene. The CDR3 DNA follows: TGTGCCAGCAGCTTGGACCGTCGCTCCTACGAGCAGTACTTC. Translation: CASSLDRRSYEQYF.

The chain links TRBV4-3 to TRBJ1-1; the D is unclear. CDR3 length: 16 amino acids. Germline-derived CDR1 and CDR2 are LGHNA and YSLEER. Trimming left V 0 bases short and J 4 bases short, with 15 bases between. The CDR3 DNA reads TGCGCCAGCAGCCAAGACGGCCCGGGGTCGCGCACTGAAGCTTTCTTT. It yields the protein CASSQDGPGSRTEAFF.

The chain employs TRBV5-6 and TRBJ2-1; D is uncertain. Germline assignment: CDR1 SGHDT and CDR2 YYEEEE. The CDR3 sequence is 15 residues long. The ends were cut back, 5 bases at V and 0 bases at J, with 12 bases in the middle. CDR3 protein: CASSATVNSYNEQFF. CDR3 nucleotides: TGTGCCAGCAGTGCCACAGTAAACTCCTACAATGAGCAGTTCTTC.

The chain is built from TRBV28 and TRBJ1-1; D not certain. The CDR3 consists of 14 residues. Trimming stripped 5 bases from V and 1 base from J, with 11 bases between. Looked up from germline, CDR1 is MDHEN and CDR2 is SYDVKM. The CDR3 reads CASSNLPRNTEAFF. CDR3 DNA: TGTGCCAGCAGTAATCTACCCCGGAACACTGAAGCTTTCTTT.

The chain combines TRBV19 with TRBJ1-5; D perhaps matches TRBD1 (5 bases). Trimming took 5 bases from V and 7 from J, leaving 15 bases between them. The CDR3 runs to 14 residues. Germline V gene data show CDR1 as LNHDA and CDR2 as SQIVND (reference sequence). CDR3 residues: CASSYWEGLQPQHF. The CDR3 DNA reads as TGTGCCAGTAGTTACTGGGAGGGGTTGCAGCCCCAGCATTTT.

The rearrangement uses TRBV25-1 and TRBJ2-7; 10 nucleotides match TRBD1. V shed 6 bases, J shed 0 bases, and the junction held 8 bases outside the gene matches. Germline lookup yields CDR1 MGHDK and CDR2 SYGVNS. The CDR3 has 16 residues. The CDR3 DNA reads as TGTGCCAGCAGAGAGGGCGGGACAGGGGCCTCCTACGAGCAGTACTTC. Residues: CASREGGTGASYEQYF.

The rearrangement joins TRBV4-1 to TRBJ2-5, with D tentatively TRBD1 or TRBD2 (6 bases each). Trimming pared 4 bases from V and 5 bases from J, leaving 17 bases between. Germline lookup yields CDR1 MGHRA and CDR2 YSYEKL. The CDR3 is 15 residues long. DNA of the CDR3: TGCGCCAGCAGCCTCCCCAGGACGGGGGCTGAGACCCAGTACTTC. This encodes CASSLPRTGAETQYF.

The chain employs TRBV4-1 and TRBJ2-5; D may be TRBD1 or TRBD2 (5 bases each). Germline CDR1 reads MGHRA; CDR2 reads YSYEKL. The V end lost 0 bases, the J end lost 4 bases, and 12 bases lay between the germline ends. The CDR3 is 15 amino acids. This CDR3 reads CASSQDTGRVETQYF. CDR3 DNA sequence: TGCGCCAGCAGCCAAGATACGGGGCGAGTAGAGACCCAGTACTTC.

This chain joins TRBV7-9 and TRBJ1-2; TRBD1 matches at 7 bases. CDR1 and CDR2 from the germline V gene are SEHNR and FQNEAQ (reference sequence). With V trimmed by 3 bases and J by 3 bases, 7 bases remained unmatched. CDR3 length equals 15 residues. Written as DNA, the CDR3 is TGTGCCAGCAGCTTGACCTCCGGGACAGACTATGGCTACACCTTC. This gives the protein CASSLTSGTDYGYTF.

The CDR3 nucleotides are TGTGCCAGCCTCAGCCCGGCCGGGGCGGGAGAGACCCAGTACTTC. The encoded protein is CASLSPAGAGETQYF. The chain has TRBV21-1 and TRBJ2-5. TRBV21-1 is classified as a pseudogene. This CDR3 region has 15 residues.

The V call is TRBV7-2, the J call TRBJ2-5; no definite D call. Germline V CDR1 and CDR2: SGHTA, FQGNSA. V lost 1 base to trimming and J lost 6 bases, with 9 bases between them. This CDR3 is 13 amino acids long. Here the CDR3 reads CASSLEDSKTQYF. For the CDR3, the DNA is TGTGCCAGCAGCTTAGAGGATTCAAAGACCCAGTACTTC.

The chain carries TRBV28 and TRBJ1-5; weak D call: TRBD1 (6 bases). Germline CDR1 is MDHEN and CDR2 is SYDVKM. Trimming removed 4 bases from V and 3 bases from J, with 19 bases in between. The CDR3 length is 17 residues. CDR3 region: CASSYSGRGGLNQPQHF. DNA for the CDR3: TGTGCCAGCAGTTACTCCGGAAGGGGGGGCCTCAATCAGCCCCAGCATTTT.